This entry concerns a single T cell receptor beta chain. This sample stems from a study of CD8+ T cells in alopecia areata. cDNA serving as the sequencing template came from extracted, reverse transcribed RNA. The assay was immunoSEQ multiplex PCR, and TCRdb's table has in-frame clones only and misses some. Of roughly 100,000 clones listed, approximately 90% are singletons. Noted treatment: oral pan-JAK inhibitor, 5-10 mg twice daily. The sample here was CD8+ T cells sorted from blood, taken between weeks 30 and 35, from a patient treated with tofacitinib. This receptor was obtained from a human donor with alopecia areata.

CDR3 loop: CASPTGTGHEQYF. Here the CDR3 DNA reads TGTGCCAGCCCTACGGGGACAGGGCACGAGCAGTACTTC. The chain employs TRBV6-1 and TRBJ2-7; 9 positions agree with TRBD1. Losses at the gene ends were 8 bases for V and 5 bases for J; bases not matched to a gene: 7. From germline, CDR1 is MNHNS and CDR2 SASEGT. The CDR3 extends over 13 amino acids.